Included here is one T cell receptor (beta chain) sequence, with context. This entry comes from a study of blood T cell repertoires in COVID-19. Clones were sequenced by immunoSEQ multiplex PCR, and TCRdb holds only the in-frame ones, with some missing. The profile shows 350,000 or so clones, roughly nine tenths of them singletons. CDR3 length: 16 amino acids. J gave up 4 bases and V 4 bases, and 7 bases lay outside the gene matches. The germline gives CDR1 SGHRS, CDR2 YFSETQ. The clonotype comes from a woman aged 60 to 75 with COVID-19, enrolled during active disease. Sample: peripheral blood. The J gene is TRBJ2-2, the V gene TRBV5-1; 10 bases agree with TRBD1. CDR3 in DNA: TGCGCCAGCAGCGTGGGACAGGGGACGGGCACCGGGGAGCTGTTTTTT. This sequence encodes CASSVGQGTGTGELFF.